This entry lists 30 T cell receptor beta chains sequenced from one sample in a study of shared T cell receptors in the human thymus. Using immunoSEQ multiplex PCR, the repertoire was profiled, and TCRdb retains in-frame clones only, with some absent. The sample has hundreds of thousands of clones, 88% seen once. These sequences were also reported in another study, on human thymus T cells.

Sequencing was performed on thymocytes. These receptors were collected from a boy younger than two with a congenital heart defect.

The chain couples TRBV21-1 to TRBJ1-2; whether TRBD1, the table's D call, matches the DNA was not checked. TRBV21-1 is noted as a pseudogene. The length of the CDR3 is 20 residues. The CDR3 protein is CASSRVGDLTGQGTANGYTF. For the CDR3, the DNA is TGTGCCAGCAGTCGAGTTGGGGACTTAACCGGACAGGGCACCGCTAATGGCTACACCTTC.

CDR3 in DNA: TGCAGTGCTCCCAGGGGTGAGCAGTTCTTC. Translation: CSAPRGEQFF. The chain joins TRBV20-1 to TRBJ2-1; D is possibly TRBD1 (6 bases). Trimming took 5 bases from V and 9 from J, leaving 8 bases between them. Per the germline V gene, CDR1 is DFQATT and CDR2 is SNEGSKA (reference sequence). The CDR3 is 10 amino acids.

The chain carries TRBV25-1 and TRBJ2-1, with no clear D. This CDR3 has 16 residues. The germline gives CDR1 MGHDK, CDR2 SYGVNS. Between the trimmed V and J ends, which lost 5 bases and 0 bases, there was a span of 14 bases. CDR3 amino acids: CASSPLPISSYNEQFF. DNA for the CDR3: TGTGCCAGCAGTCCGCTCCCGATTAGCTCCTACAATGAGCAGTTCTTC.

In DNA, the CDR3 is TGTGCCAGCAGTGGACGCCCAGCGAATCGTTCTCATGAGCAGTTCTTC. Amino acid sequence: CASSGRPANRSHEQFF. This chain connects TRBV2 to TRBJ2-1; D gene unclear. The CDR3 totals 16 residues. Trimming cost V 4 bases and J 8 bases, with 21 bases left between them. Germline CDR1 is SNHLY and CDR2 is FYNNEI.

The rearrangement joins TRBV28 to TRBJ2-7, with 11 bases matching TRBD2. The germline V gene has CDR1 MDHEN and CDR2 SYDVKM. V was clipped by 5 bases and J by 4 bases; unmatched bases: 7. CDR3 length: 15 residues. The CDR3, as DNA: TGTGCCAGCAGTCCTAGCGGGAGGCCTGGGTACGAGCAGTACTTC. As protein: CASSPSGRPGYEQYF.

The chain is built from TRBV27 and TRBJ2-3, with 8 bases matching TRBD2. Germline V gene sequence: CDR1 MNHEY, CDR2 SMNVEV (reference sequence). CDR3 length: 18 amino acids. V lost 1 base to trimming and J lost 0 bases; unmatched junction nucleotides: 9. This chain's CDR3 is CASSLYFRASGSTDTQYF. Here the CDR3 DNA reads TGTGCCAGCAGTTTATATTTTAGAGCTAGCGGGAGCACAGATACGCAGTATTTT.

This chain uses TRBV4-3 with TRBJ2-7; TRBD2 is a possible D gene (7 bases). CDR3 length: 13 residues. The V and J ends lost 2 bases and 6 bases respectively, with 11 bases between them. From germline, CDR1 is LGHNA and CDR2 YSLEER. CDR3 sequence (DNA): TGCGCCAGCAGCCAACTTCGGGGGGCCGAGCAGTACTTC. This encodes CASSQLRGAEQYF.

The chain joins TRBV27 to TRBJ2-3; D gene unclear. Germline V CDR1 and CDR2: MNHEY, SMNVEV (reference sequence). The CDR3 is made up of 13 amino acids. The germline V and J ends were trimmed by 3 bases and 4 bases, with 8 bases remaining between them. The CDR3 region has the DNA TGTGCCAGCAGTTTGTTGGTAGCAGATACGCAGTATTTT. It is translated as CASSLLVADTQYF.

In nucleotides, the CDR3 is TGTGCCAGCAGTTTAACCAGGGGTAGCGGGAGTATCTACGAGCAGTACTTC. Translating it yields CASSLTRGSGSIYEQYF. The chain employs TRBV27 and TRBJ2-7, with 9 bases matching TRBD2. The germline CDR1 and CDR2 sequences are MNHEY and SMNVEV (reference sequence). The CDR3 spans 17 residues. J gave up 3 bases and V 2 bases, and 11 bases lay outside the gene matches.

The gene calls are TRBV11-2 and TRBJ2-2, with a weak D call TRBD1 (6 bases). Trimming removed 0 bases from V and 5 bases from J, with 10 bases in between. Germline CDR1 is SGHAT and CDR2 is FQNNGV. This CDR3 contains 15 residues. The CDR3 here is CASSLDGQFTGELFF. In DNA, the CDR3 is TGTGCCAGCAGCTTAGATGGACAGTTTACCGGGGAGCTGTTTTTT.

CDR3 nucleotide sequence: TGCAGCGGGGGGGGGCGGCTGAGGGTCTCCTACGAGCAGTACTTC. Translated: CSGGGRLRVSYEQYF. The genes are TRBV29-1 and TRBJ2-7, with D maybe TRBD2 (7 bases). Deletions cut 7 bases from V and 0 bases from J, with 19 bases between. Germline V lookup: CDR1 SQVTM, CDR2 ANQGSEA. This CDR3 comprises 15 residues.

The chain joins TRBV11-2 to TRBJ2-3; 7 bases align to TRBD1. V gave up 6 bases and J gave up 2 bases; unmatched junction bases: 5. The germline CDR1 and CDR2 sequences are SGHAT and FQNNGV. This CDR3 has 14 residues. CDR3 residues: CASSRDSVTDTQYF. The CDR3 nucleotides read TGTGCCAGCAGTAGGGACAGCGTCACAGATACGCAGTATTTT.

The CDR3 loop reads CASSTGGETQYF. Here the CDR3 DNA reads TGCGCCAGCAGCACCGGAGGGGAGACCCAGTACTTC. This sequence joins TRBV5-1 and TRBJ2-5; tentative D call: TRBD2 (6 bases). The CDR3 contains 12 residues. Germline loops: CDR1 SGHRS, CDR2 YFSETQ. V shed 4 bases and J shed 5 bases, with 9 bases lying between them. Using reference TRBV5-1 and TRBJ2-5 for the parts outside the CDR3, the full variable domain is KAGVTQTPRYLIKTRGQQVTLSCSPISGHRSVSWYQQTPGQGLQFLFEYFSETQRNKGNFPGRFSGRQFSNSRSEMNVSTLELGDSALYLCASSTGGETQYFGPGTRLLVL.

V usage is TRBV6-5 and J usage is TRBJ1-4, with TRBD1 matching 7 bases. The CDR3 loop spans 15 amino acids. V gave up 2 bases and J gave up 6 bases; unmatched junction bases: 6. Germline assignment: CDR1 MNHEY and CDR2 SVGAGI. The CDR3 DNA reads TGTGCCAGCAGTTACCTCAGGGGGACTCATGAAAAACTGTTTTTT. Its translation: CASSYLRGTHEKLFF.

This clone is a singleton in its sample. The gene calls are TRBV7-9 and TRBJ2-7; 7 bases align to TRBD2. The germline V gene has CDR1 SEHNR and CDR2 FQNEAQ (reference sequence). The CDR3 spans 13 residues. V shed 8 bases, J shed 0 bases, and the junction held 4 bases outside the gene matches. The CDR3, as DNA: TGTGCCAGCCGTCAGCGGGACTCCTACGAGCAGTACTTC. Translation: CASRQRDSYEQYF.

The chain recombines TRBV7-2 with TRBJ2-3; D is perhaps TRBD2 (6 bases). The CDR3 spans 15 residues. The V gene lost 6 bases and the J gene lost 2 bases, with 15 bases spanning the gap. Germline CDR1 is SGHTA and CDR2 is FQGNSA. The CDR3 sequence is CASRSREPDTDTQYF. The CDR3 region has the DNA TGTGCCAGCAGATCTCGGGAGCCGGACACAGATACGCAGTATTTT.

The V gene is TRBV30, the J gene TRBJ1-2, with 11 nucleotides matching TRBD1. The CDR3 is made up of 20 amino acids. The germline gives CDR1 GTSNPN, CDR2 SVGIG (reference sequence). V was pared by 2 bases and J by 6 bases, with 23 bases of the junction left unmatched. The CDR3 loop is CAWSRYTGTGGASASDGYTF. CDR3 nucleotide sequence: TGTGCCTGGAGTCGATACACCGGGACAGGGGGAGCCTCCGCCTCGGATGGCTACACCTTC.

The chain links TRBV5-8 to TRBJ2-1, with 14 nucleotides matching TRBD2. The ends lost 4 bases at V and 1 base at J; junction bases unmatched: 1. From germline, CDR1 is SGHTS and CDR2 YDEGEE. The CDR3 consists of 16 residues. The CDR3 loop reads CASSGTSGSSYNEQFF. The CDR3 DNA reads as TGTGCCAGCAGCGGGACTAGCGGGAGTTCCTACAATGAGCAGTTCTTC.

The chain recombines TRBV5-4 with TRBJ1-1, with TRBD1 matching 9 bases. CDR3 size: 14 residues. V shed 2 bases, J shed 6 bases, and the junction held 5 bases outside the gene matches. The germline gives CDR1 SGHNT, CDR2 YYREEE (reference sequence). The CDR3 region is CASSLDRGDPEAFF. The CDR3 coding sequence is TGTGCCAGCAGCTTAGACAGGGGGGATCCTGAAGCTTTCTTT.

The chain uses TRBV19 and TRBJ2-1; D unclear. Germline assignment: CDR1 LNHDA and CDR2 SQIVND (reference sequence). CDR3 size: 17 residues. Trimming shortened V by 3 bases and J by 0 bases, and 15 bases separated the two germline ends. The CDR3 protein is CASSITVTESSYNEQFF. CDR3 coding DNA: TGTGCCAGTAGTATTACGGTGACTGAGAGCTCCTACAATGAGCAGTTCTTC.

The chain uses TRBV19 and TRBJ2-7, with TRBD2 matching 7 bases. Germline-derived CDR1 and CDR2 are LNHDA and SQIVND (reference sequence). CDR3 size: 14 residues. Trimming removed 5 bases from V and 0 bases from J; junction bases left unmatched: 4. The CDR3 DNA sequence: TGTGCCAGTAGTTGTAGCGGGCACTCCTACGAGCAGTACTTC. The encoded protein is CASSCSGHSYEQYF.

The chain recombines TRBV6-5 with TRBJ2-5; TRBD2 matches at 8 bases. The ends lost 3 bases at V and 3 bases at J; junction bases unmatched: 9. The CDR3 is 16 residues long. Germline loops: CDR1 MNHEY, CDR2 SVGAGI. The CDR3 loop reads CASSYAQREGKETQYF. CDR3 nucleotide sequence: TGTGCCAGCAGTTATGCGCAACGGGAGGGCAAAGAGACCCAGTACTTC.

V usage is TRBV25-1 and J usage is TRBJ1-1; D uncertain. The CDR3 has 11 residues. V was trimmed by 7 bases and J by 4 bases, leaving 7 bases between them. Germline lookup yields CDR1 MGHDK and CDR2 SYGVNS. CDR3 sequence: CASNSTTEAFF. For the CDR3, the DNA is TGTGCCAGCAATAGTACCACTGAAGCTTTCTTT.

The chain recombines TRBV28 with TRBJ1-4, with unresolved D. The germline CDR1 and CDR2 sequences are MDHEN and SYDVKM. The length of the CDR3 is 18 residues. V shed 3 bases and J shed 0 bases, with 17 bases lying between them. The CDR3 is CASSFPPSWEATNEKLFF. CDR3 DNA: TGTGCCAGCAGTTTTCCCCCAAGTTGGGAGGCAACTAATGAAAAACTGTTTTTT.

The V gene is TRBV5-1, the J gene TRBJ2-7; the match to TRBD2 covers 13 bases. The CDR3 is 16 residues long. The V gene end was trimmed by 3 bases and the J gene end by 4 bases; junction bases not matched to a gene: 7. Per the germline V gene, CDR1 is SGHRS and CDR2 is YFSETQ. CDR3 sequence: CASSSSGTSGIYEQYF. Here the CDR3 DNA reads TGCGCCAGCAGCTCTTCCGGGACTAGCGGGATTTACGAGCAGTACTTC.

This clone is a singleton in its sample. The rearrangement links TRBV25-1 to TRBJ1-2; D unclear. V was clipped by 11 bases and J by 4 bases, with 17 bases between them. The CDR3 contains 13 residues. CDR1 and CDR2 from the germline V gene are MGHDK and SYGVNS. The DNA for the CDR3 is TGTGCCGCCGTCGGGGATTCAAGCTATGGCTACACCTTC. Translation: CAAVGDSSYGYTF.

The chain uses TRBV19 and TRBJ2-7, with D tentatively TRBD1 (8 bases). Trimming took off 7 bases at V and 0 bases at J, with 19 bases between the two ends. Germline V gene data show CDR1 as LNHDA and CDR2 as SQIVND (reference sequence). The CDR3 contains 16 residues. The CDR3 bases are TGTGCCAGTAAAAGCGGGACAGGTAACCCCTCCTACGAGCAGTACTTC. Its protein is CASKSGTGNPSYEQYF.

This sequence joins TRBV4-2 and TRBJ2-3, with TRBD2 matching over 13 bases. This CDR3 is 20 amino acids long. Looked up from germline, CDR1 is LGHNA and CDR2 is YNFKEQ. The V gene end was trimmed by 3 bases and the J gene end by 2 bases; junction bases not matched to a gene: 14. Here the CDR3 reads CASSHAGTSGTAPVTDTQYF. In DNA, the CDR3 is TGTGCCAGCAGCCATGCCGGGACTAGCGGGACCGCACCGGTCACAGATACGCAGTATTTT.

The chain uses TRBV14 and TRBJ2-1; 9 bases fit TRBD2. Germline values: CDR1 SGHDN, CDR2 FVKESK. The CDR3 contains 16 residues. Trimming at V came to 3 bases and at J to 2 bases, leaving 5 bases not matched to a gene. As DNA, the CDR3 is TGTGCCAGCAGCCACCCGGCTAGCGGGGCCTACAATGAGCAGTTCTTC. Translation: CASSHPASGAYNEQFF.

The chain has TRBV4-2 and TRBJ2-5, with a weak D call TRBD1 (5 bases). CDR3 length equals 14 residues. V was trimmed by 0 bases and J by 3 bases, leaving 8 bases between them. Germline lookup yields CDR1 LGHNA and CDR2 YNFKEQ. The CDR3, as DNA: TGTGCCAGCAGCCAAGAGGGCAGGGAAGAGACCCAGTACTTC. This gives the protein CASSQEGREETQYF.